The present TCR beta chain was sequenced within a study of blood T cell repertoires in COVID-19. Study information: Samples came from the United States, Italy and Spain, spanning acute and convalescent COVID-19.

V trimming: 7 bases; J trimming: 2 bases; junction bases outside the gene matches: 11. The length of the CDR3 is 17 residues. Assay: immunoSEQ multiplex PCR; the TCRdb copy retains only in-frame clones and omits some. The data contain 200,000 to 250,000 clones, under 90% of them singletons. The origin of this receptor is an older woman who had recovered from COVID-19. The genes are TRBV23-1 and TRBJ2-7; 13 nucleotides match TRBD2. TRBV23-1 is an ORF, with its function uncertain. Sequenced input: peripheral blood. The CDR3 here is CASKLTGLAGRAYEQYF. The CDR3 nucleotides read TGCGCCAGCAAACTTACGGGACTAGCGGGGAGAGCCTACGAGCAGTACTTC.